This note documents a single T cell receptor (beta chain) sequence. This entry is derived from a study of blood T cell repertoires in COVID-19. Looking at the study overall: Samples of COVID-19 (acute and convalescent) were obtained from the United States, Italy and Spain. T cells, B-cell-depleted T cells, or PBMCs provided the cDNA or gDNA that served as material.

As handled by the study authors: The assay estimated nucleated cells by amplifying reference gene primers. Generated by immunoSEQ multiplex PCR, the TCRdb table keeps only in-frame clones and is missing some. The V and J calls and the clone size are those of that table, but D and trimming were determined from the DNA. The table lists 100,000 or so clones, around 87% of them singletons. This CDR3 comprises 17 residues. V was clipped by 4 bases and J by 0 bases, with 19 bases between them. Germline lookup yields CDR1 SQVTM and CDR2 ANQGSEA. The sequence derives from a woman in her thirties with acute or convalescent COVID-19. This chain connects TRBV29-1 to TRBJ2-4, with a tentative D call TRBD1 (6 bases). The specimen sequenced was peripheral blood. CDR3 amino acids: CSVGGRPKIAAKNIQYF. DNA of the CDR3: TGCAGCGTTGGGGGGCGTCCAAAAATTGCAGCCAAAAACATTCAGTACTTC. Full variable domain (rest looked up from reference TRBV29-1 and TRBJ2-4): SAVISQKPSRDICQRGTSLTIQCQVDSQVTMMFWYRQQPGQSLTLIATANQGSEATYESGFVIDKFPISRPNLTFSTLTVSNMSPEDSSIYLCSVGGRPKIAAKNIQYFGAGTRLSVL.